This entry lists 17 T cell receptor beta chains sequenced from one sample in a study of CD8+CD57+ T cells in acquired aplastic anemia. Whoever was chosen for sequencing had shown CD8+CD57+ cell expansion by flow cytometry. CDR3 and TCR beta VDJ profiling relied on a genomic DNA template. TCRdb re-derived calls from the reads in MiXCR, one entry per CDR3 protein. The sample carries about 250,000 distinct CDR3 sequences, around 45% recorded once. What was sequenced was sorted CD4+, CD8+, or CD8+CD57+ T cells (not recorded which) from PBMCs. Source of these receptors: a human donor with aplastic anemia.

The V and J genes are TRBV24-1 and TRBJ2-3, with 7 bases identical to TRBD1. After removal of 3 bases from V and 6 bases from J, the junction contained 11 bases not matched to a gene. The CDR3 is 16 residues long. The germline V gene encodes CDR1 KGHDR and CDR2 SFDVKD. The CDR3 loop is CATSDARQGDWDTQYF. The CDR3 nucleotides are TGTGCCACCAGTGATGCGCGACAGGGCGATTGGGATACGCAGTATTTT.

This clonotype was seen many times. The chain links TRBV7-2 to TRBJ2-1; D is possibly TRBD2 (7 bases). Between the trimmed V and J ends, which lost 5 bases and 0 bases, there was a span of 17 bases. The CDR3 totals 17 residues. Per the germline V gene, CDR1 is SGHTA and CDR2 is FQGNSA. The CDR3 nucleotides are TGTGCCAGCAGCGGAGGGAGGGGGGCCCGCTCCTACAATGAGCAGTTCTTC. Translation gives CASSGGRGARSYNEQFF.

This clonotype was counted a few times. The chain uses TRBV27 and TRBJ1-1; 8 bases are shared with TRBD1. The CDR3 extends over 16 amino acids. Germline CDR1 reads MNHEY; CDR2 reads SMNVEV (reference sequence). V shed 3 bases and J 0 bases; nucleotides not matched to a gene: 6. The CDR3 protein is CASSFRNRGVNTEAFF. The CDR3 DNA reads TGTGCCAGCAGTTTCAGAAACAGGGGGGTGAACACTGAAGCTTTCTTT.

The sample holds many counts of this clonotype. V gene TRBV20-1 combines with J gene TRBJ1-4; D is undetermined. In germline, CDR1 is DFQATT, CDR2 SNEGSKA (reference sequence). The length of the CDR3 is 13 residues. Trimming left V 2 bases short and J 8 bases short, with 12 bases between. CDR3 sequence reads: CSARRNVEEKLFF. The CDR3 DNA reads as TGCAGTGCTAGACGGAATGTAGAAGAAAAACTGTTTTTT.

The rearrangement joins TRBV30 to TRBJ2-1; possible D gene TRBD2, 6 bases. The germline V gene has CDR1 GTSNPN and CDR2 SVGIG (reference sequence). The CDR3 contains 14 residues. The V gene lost 5 bases and the J gene lost 6 bases, with 17 bases spanning the gap. CDR3 amino acids: CAWGGWVDSNEQFF. The CDR3 nucleotides are TGTGCCTGGGGGGGGTGGGTAGACAGCAATGAGCAGTTCTTC.

The J gene is TRBJ2-7, the V gene TRBV10-3; possibly TRBD2 for D (5 bases). Trimming stripped 2 bases from V and 5 bases from J, with 10 bases between. The CDR3 has 13 residues. Germline assignment: CDR1 ENHRY and CDR2 SYGVKD. The CDR3 reads CAISEVRGNEQYF. The CDR3 coding sequence is TGTGCCATCAGTGAGGTCAGAGGGAACGAGCAGTACTTC.

The count of this clonotype is one. The chain couples TRBV20-1 to TRBJ2-1, with a tentative D call TRBD2 (5 bases). Trimming removed 1 base at V and 10 bases at J, with 8 bases between. This CDR3 has 11 residues. Germline assignment: CDR1 DFQATT and CDR2 SNEGSKA (reference sequence). In DNA form, the CDR3 reads TGCAGTGCTAGAGGGGAGACGGAGCAGTTCTTC. Translating it yields CSARGETEQFF.

The chain is built from TRBV14 and TRBJ2-7; D gene uncertain. V was shortened by 6 bases and J by 3 bases, with 15 bases between the two germline ends. The germline V gene encodes CDR1 SGHDN and CDR2 FVKESK. CDR3 length: 14 residues. CDR3 sequence: CASSPLTNFYEQYF. CDR3 nucleotide sequence: TGTGCCAGCAGTCCCCTGACAAATTTCTACGAGCAGTACTTC.

For this clonotype: This may stem from a read error, because a much larger clone lies one nucleotide away. The conserved phenylalanine or tryptophan normally closing the CDR3 is absent here, so this likely arose from a read error. CDR3 bases: TGTGCCAGCAGTGGGGATGCTTATAGCAATCAGCCCCAGCATCTT. It translates to CASSGDAYSNQPQHL. This chain connects TRBV10-3 to TRBJ1-5, with no clear D. CDR1 and CDR2 from the germline V gene are ENHRY and SYGVKD. The CDR3 contains 15 residues.

This chain links TRBV19 with TRBJ1-6, with D tentatively TRBD1 (5 bases). From germline, CDR1 is LNHDA and CDR2 SQIVND (reference sequence). Trimming pared 8 bases from V and 10 bases from J, leaving 18 bases between. The CDR3 runs to 14 residues. Written as DNA, the CDR3 is TGTGCCAGTTCCCTCCGGGACCATGGGTCACCCCTCCACTTT. This encodes CASSLRDHGSPLHF.

The table lists this clonotype with many counts. The chain recombines TRBV20-1 with TRBJ2-1; 8 bases are shared with TRBD2. The CDR3 is 13 residues long. Germline trimming cut 6 bases from V and 8 bases from J; bases unmatched to any gene: 9. CDR1 and CDR2 from the germline V gene are DFQATT and SNEGSKA (reference sequence). CDR3 loop: CSAAPGLDHEQFF. For the CDR3, the DNA is TGCAGTGCCGCTCCGGGACTAGACCATGAGCAGTTCTTC.

The rearrangement uses TRBV29-1 and TRBJ2-3, with D perhaps matching TRBD1 or TRBD2 (5 bases each). V was shortened by 2 bases and J by 15 bases, with 12 bases between the two germline ends. The CDR3 sequence is 10 residues long. In germline, CDR1 is SQVTM, CDR2 ANQGSEA. The CDR3 DNA sequence: TGCAGCGTTGAACGGGACCGACTTTATTTT. Residues: CSVERDRLYF.

This clonotype has at least ten counts. The chain couples TRBV5-1 to TRBJ1-1; no clear D. Germline loops: CDR1 SGHRS, CDR2 YFSETQ. The V gene lost 3 bases and the J gene lost 5 bases, with 17 bases spanning the gap. The CDR3 has 15 amino acids. The CDR3 here is CASSSHQTGGTEAFF. The DNA of the CDR3 is TGCGCCAGCAGCTCACACCAAACGGGAGGTACTGAAGCTTTCTTT.

This clonotype was found a few times. This rearrangement joins TRBV6-2 or TRBV6-3 to TRBJ2-3; D ambiguous. V lost 4 bases, J lost 2 bases, and 19 bases lay in between. CDR1 MNHEY and CDR2 SVGEGT come from the germline V gene. The CDR3 spans 17 residues. DNA for the CDR3: TGTGCCAGCAGTTTTGTTCCCGGACGGCGATACACAGATACGCAGTATTTT. It is translated as CASSFVPGRRYTDTQYF.

The rearrangement uses TRBV7-2 and TRBJ1-1, with 11 bases fitting TRBD1. The V and J ends lost 4 bases and 3 bases, in that order; junction bases with no gene match: 7. The germline V gene has CDR1 SGHTA and CDR2 FQGNSA. The CDR3 runs 16 residues. The CDR3 coding sequence is TGTGCCAGCAGCTCCGGACAGGGGGCCCTGGACACTGAAGCTTTCTTT. Its translation: CASSSGQGALDTEAFF.

The genes are TRBV19 and TRBJ2-1; TRBD2 is a possible D gene (5 bases). Trimming pared 6 bases from V and 1 base from J, leaving 7 bases between. This CDR3 has 13 residues. Germline loops: CDR1 LNHDA, CDR2 SQIVND (reference sequence). The CDR3 sequence is CASSGESYNEQFF. Written as DNA, the CDR3 is TGTGCCAGTAGCGGGGAATCCTACAATGAGCAGTTCTTC.

This clonotype was seen at least ten times. The chain joins TRBV29-1 to TRBJ1-1; tentative D call: TRBD1 (6 bases). V gave up 5 bases and J gave up 6 bases, with 13 bases separating them. Germline CDR1 is SQVTM and CDR2 is ANQGSEA. CDR3 length: 12 residues. This CDR3 is CSVHRPGAEAFF. CDR3 in DNA: TGCAGCGTTCACAGACCAGGGGCTGAAGCTTTCTTT.